The clone carrying this T cell receptor beta chain came up many times. The antigen is unknown. After constant-region reverse-primer amplification, full-length variable regions underwent semi-nested PCR with Nested Universal Primer A. One entry per CDR3 protein results from TCRdb running MiXCR on the 5' RACE reads. The sample lists around 30,000 distinct CDR3 sequences, roughly 24% occurring once. The study's findings and limits: The TCR gene usage of tumor memory CD4+ T cells clustered together with blood and lymph node memory CD4+ cells and with lymph node naive CD4+ cells. Tumor Tregs overlapped most with tumor, then blood, naive CD4+ cells.

The CDR3 spans 13 residues. V lost 0 bases and J 6 bases, leaving 9 bases between the germline ends. CDR1 MGHRA and CDR2 YSYEKL come from the germline V gene. This sequence was found in a female donor with breast cancer. The sample taken for sequencing was memory CD4+ T cells sorted from blood. Subset denoted: memory CD4+ T cells, CD4+CD45RO+CD25-. The V and J genes are TRBV4-1 and TRBJ2-7; no clear D. The CDR3 reads CASSQEMDLEQYF. CDR3 bases: TGCGCCAGCAGCCAAGAAATGGACCTCGAGCAGTACTTC.